This T cell receptor beta chain was sequenced in a study of T-cell memory formation after mild COVID-19. This CDR3 contains 17 residues. V trimming: 4 bases; J trimming: 8 bases; junction bases outside the gene matches: 10. Germline CDR1 is KGHSH and CDR2 is LQKENI. TCRdb re-derived calls from the 5' RACE reads in MiXCR, one entry per CDR3 protein. The sample contains 360,000 or so distinct CDR3 sequences, around 28% of which appear only once. Sequenced: PBMCs or a T cell subset sorted from them (not recorded which). This receptor was obtained from an adult woman who had mild COVID-19 (a few samples of this study predate the infection). Cell type and time point are not known. This chain joins TRBV18 and TRBJ2-1, with 14 bases lining up with TRBD2. The CDR3 DNA sequence: TGTGCCAGCTCACTGGGACTTGGGACTAGCGGGGGCTATGAGCAGTTCTTC. Translated: CASSLGLGTSGGYEQFF. Full variable domain (outside the CDR3, taken from reference TRBV18 and TRBJ2-1): NAGVMQNPRHLVRRRGQEARLRCSPMKGHSHVYWYRQLPEEGLKFMVYLQKENIIDESGMPKERFSAEFPKEGPSILRIQQVVRGDSAAYFCASSLGLGTSGGYEQFFGPGTRLTVL.